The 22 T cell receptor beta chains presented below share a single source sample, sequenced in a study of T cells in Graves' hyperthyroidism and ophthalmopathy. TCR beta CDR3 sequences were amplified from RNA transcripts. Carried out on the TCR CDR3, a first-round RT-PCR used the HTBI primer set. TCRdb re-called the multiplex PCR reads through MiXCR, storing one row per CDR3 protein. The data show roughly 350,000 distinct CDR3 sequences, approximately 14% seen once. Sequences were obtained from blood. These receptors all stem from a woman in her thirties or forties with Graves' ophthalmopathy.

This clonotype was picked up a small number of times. The CDR3 DNA reads TGCAGTGCCCCCCAAGCGAACACCATATATTTT. Protein: CSAPQANTIYF. The chain couples TRBV20-1 to TRBJ1-3; no definite D call. CDR1 DFQATT and CDR2 SNEGSKA come from the germline V gene (reference sequence). The CDR3 is 11 amino acids. V dropped 6 bases and J dropped 7 bases, with 10 bases sitting between them.

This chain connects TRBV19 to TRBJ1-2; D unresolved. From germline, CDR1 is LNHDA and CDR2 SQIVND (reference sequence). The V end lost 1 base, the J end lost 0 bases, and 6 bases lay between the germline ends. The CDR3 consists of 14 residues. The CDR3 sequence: CASSIGGSNYGYTF. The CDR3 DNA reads TGTGCCAGTAGTATAGGGGGTTCTAACTATGGCTACACCTTC.

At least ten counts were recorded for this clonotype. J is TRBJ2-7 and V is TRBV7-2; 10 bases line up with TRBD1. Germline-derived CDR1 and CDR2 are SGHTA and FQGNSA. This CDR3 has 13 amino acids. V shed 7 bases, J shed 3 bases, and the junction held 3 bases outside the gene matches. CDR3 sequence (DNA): TGTGCCAGCAAGAGGACAGGGGGCTACGAGCAGTACTTC. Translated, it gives CASKRTGGYEQYF.

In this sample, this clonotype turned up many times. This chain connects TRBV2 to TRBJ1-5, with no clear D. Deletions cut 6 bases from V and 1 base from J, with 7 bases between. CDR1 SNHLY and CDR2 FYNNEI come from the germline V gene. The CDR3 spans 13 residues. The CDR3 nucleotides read TGTGCCAGCAGCGGCGGAAGCAATCAGCCCCAGCATTTT. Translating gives CASSGGSNQPQHF.

The CDR3 coding sequence is TGTGCCAGCAGCGTAGGAACTGGAGCTGGTGTGAACACTGAAGCTTTCTTT. It specifies CASSVGTGAGVNTEAFF. The chain links TRBV9 to TRBJ1-1; D is unresolved. The germline V gene encodes CDR1 SGDLS and CDR2 YYNGEE. CDR3 size: 17 residues. Trimming left V 0 bases short and J 0 bases short, with 15 bases between.

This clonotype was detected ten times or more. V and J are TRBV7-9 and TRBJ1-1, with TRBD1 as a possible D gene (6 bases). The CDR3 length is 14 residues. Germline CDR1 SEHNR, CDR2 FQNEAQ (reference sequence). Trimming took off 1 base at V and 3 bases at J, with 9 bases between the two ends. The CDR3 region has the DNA TGTGCCAGCAGCTTAGTACAGGGTTACACTGAAGCTTTCTTT. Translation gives CASSLVQGYTEAFF.

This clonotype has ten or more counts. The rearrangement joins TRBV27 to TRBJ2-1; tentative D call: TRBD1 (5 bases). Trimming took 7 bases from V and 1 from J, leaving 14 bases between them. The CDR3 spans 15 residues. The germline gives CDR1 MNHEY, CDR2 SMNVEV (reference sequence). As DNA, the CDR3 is TGTGCCAGCAAACCGGACACCAGTTCCTACAATGAGCAGTTCTTC. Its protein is CASKPDTSSYNEQFF.

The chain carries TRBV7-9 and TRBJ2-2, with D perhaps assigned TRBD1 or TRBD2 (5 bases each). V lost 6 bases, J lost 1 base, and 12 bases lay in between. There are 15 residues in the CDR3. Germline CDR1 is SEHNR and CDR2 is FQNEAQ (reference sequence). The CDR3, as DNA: TGTGCCAGCAGGACGGGACGGAAGAACACCGGGGAGCTGTTTTTT. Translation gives CASRTGRKNTGELFF.

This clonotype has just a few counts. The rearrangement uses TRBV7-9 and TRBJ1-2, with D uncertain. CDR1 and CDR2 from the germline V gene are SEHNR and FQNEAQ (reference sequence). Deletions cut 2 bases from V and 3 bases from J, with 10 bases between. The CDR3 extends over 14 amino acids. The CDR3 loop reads CASSLTGSDYGYTF. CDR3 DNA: TGTGCCAGCAGCTTAACCGGGTCCGACTATGGCTACACCTTC.

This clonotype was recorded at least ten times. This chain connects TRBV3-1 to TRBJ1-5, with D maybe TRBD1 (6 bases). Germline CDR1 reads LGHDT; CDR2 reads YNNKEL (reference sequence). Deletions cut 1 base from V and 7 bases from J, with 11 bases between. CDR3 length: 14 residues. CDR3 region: CASSQGTGLQPQHF. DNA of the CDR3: TGTGCCAGCAGCCAAGGCACAGGGCTCCAGCCCCAGCATTTT.

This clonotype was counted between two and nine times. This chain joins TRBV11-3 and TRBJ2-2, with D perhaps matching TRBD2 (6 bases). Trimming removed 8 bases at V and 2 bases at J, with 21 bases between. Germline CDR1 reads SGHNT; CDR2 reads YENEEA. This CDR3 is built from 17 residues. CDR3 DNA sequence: TGTGCCAGCGGTGGTCGGACGGCGGGGACCAACACCGGGGAGCTGTTTTTT. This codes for CASGGRTAGTNTGELFF. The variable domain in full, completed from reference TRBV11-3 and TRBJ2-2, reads EAGVVQSPRYKIIEKKQPVAFWCNPISGHNTLYWYLQNLGQGPELLIRYENEEAVDDSQLPKDRFSAERLKGVDSTLKIQPAELGDSAVYLCASGGRTAGTNTGELFFGEGSRLTVL.

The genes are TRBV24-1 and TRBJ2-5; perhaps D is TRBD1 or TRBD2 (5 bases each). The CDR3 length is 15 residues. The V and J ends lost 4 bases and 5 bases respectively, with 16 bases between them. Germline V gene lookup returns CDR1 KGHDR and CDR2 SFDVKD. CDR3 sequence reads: CATSDPGRSMETQYF. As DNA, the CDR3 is TGTGCCACCAGTGACCCGGGACGATCGATGGAGACCCAGTACTTC.

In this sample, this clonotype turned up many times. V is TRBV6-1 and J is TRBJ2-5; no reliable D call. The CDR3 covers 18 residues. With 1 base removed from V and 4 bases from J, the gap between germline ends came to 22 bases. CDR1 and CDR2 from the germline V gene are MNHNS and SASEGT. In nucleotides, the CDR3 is TGTGCCAGCAGTGAAGTTGGAGCCGCATCTGTCTTTCGAGAGACCCAGTACTTC. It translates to CASSEVGAASVFRETQYF.

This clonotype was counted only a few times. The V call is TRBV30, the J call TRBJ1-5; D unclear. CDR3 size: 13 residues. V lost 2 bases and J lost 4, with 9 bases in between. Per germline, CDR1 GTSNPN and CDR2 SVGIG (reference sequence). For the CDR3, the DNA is TGTGCCTGGAGTTCACTAGCTAATCAGCCCCAGCATTTT. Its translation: CAWSSLANQPQHF.

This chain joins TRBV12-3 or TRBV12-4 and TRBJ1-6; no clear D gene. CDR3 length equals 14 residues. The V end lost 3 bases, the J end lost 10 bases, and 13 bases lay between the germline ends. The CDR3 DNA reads TGTGCCAGCAGTTTCGCGGGGAAAGGGTCACCCCTCCACTTT. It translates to CASSFAGKGSPLHF.

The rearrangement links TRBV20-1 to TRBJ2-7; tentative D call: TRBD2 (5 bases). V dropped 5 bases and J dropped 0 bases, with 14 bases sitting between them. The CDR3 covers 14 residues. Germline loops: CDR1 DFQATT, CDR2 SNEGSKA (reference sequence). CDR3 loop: CSAFTRATSYEQYF. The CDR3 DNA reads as TGCAGTGCTTTCACGAGGGCTACCTCCTACGAGCAGTACTTC.

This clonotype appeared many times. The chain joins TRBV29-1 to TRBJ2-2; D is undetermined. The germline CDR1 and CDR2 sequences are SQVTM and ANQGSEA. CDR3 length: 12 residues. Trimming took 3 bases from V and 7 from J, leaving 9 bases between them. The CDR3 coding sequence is TGCAGCGTTGACTTAGTCGGCGGGGAGCTGTTTTTT. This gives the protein CSVDLVGGELFF.

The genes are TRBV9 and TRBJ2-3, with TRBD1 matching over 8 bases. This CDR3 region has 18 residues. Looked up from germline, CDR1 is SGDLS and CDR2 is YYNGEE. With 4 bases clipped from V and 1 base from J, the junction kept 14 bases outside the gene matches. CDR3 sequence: CASSSSSGGGFRTDTQYF. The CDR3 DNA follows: TGTGCCAGCAGCTCCAGTTCAGGGGGCGGGTTCCGCACAGATACGCAGTATTTT.

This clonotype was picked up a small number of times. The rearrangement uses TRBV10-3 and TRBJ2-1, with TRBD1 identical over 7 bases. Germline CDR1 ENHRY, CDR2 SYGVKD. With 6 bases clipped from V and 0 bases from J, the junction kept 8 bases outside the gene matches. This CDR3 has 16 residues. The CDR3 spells CAISRTGPSSYNEQFF. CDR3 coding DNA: TGTGCCATCAGCAGGACAGGTCCTAGCTCCTACAATGAGCAGTTCTTC.

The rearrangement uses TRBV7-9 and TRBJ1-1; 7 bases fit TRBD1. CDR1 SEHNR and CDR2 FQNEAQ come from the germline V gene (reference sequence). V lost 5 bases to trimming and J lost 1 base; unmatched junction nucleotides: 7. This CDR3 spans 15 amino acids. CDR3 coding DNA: TGTGCCAGCAGCAAGGGACAGCTGCCGAACACTGAAGCTTTCTTT. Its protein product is CASSKGQLPNTEAFF.

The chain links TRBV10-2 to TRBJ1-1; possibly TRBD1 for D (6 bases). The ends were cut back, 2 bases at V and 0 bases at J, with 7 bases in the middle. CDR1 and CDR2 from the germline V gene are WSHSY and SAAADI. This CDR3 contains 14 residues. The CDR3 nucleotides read TGCGCCAGCAGTGAGGGACAGATGAACACTGAAGCTTTCTTT. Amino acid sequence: CASSEGQMNTEAFF.

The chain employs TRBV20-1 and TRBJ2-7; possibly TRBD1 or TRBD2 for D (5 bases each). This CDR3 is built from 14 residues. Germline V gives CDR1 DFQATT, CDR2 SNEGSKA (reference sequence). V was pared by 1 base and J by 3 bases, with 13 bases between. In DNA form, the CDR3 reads TGCAGTGCTAGAGTTGGGGGAGACCTCTACGAGCAGTACTTC. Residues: CSARVGGDLYEQYF.